The 21 T cell receptor beta chains below all came from one sample that was sequenced in a study of blood T cell repertoires in COVID-19. Profiled with immunoSEQ multiplex PCR; TCRdb holds only in-frame clones, not every one. Seen here are under 450,000 clones, roughly 86% observed once, and the top ten hold approximately 1.2%. The specimen sequenced was PBMCs or T cells enriched from blood (not recorded which). These receptors all stem from a young man who had recovered from COVID-19.

The J gene is TRBJ1-6, the V gene TRBV6-5; 9 bases line up with TRBD1. The V segment lost 8 bases and the J segment 5 bases; nucleotides outside the gene matches: 7. In germline, CDR1 is MNHEY, CDR2 SVGAGI. CDR3 length: 15 amino acids. The CDR3: CASSGRTGDNSPLHF. In DNA form, the CDR3 reads TGTGCCAGCTCGGGTCGGACAGGGGATAATTCACCCCTCCACTTT.

The chain employs TRBV20-1 and TRBJ1-5; D might be TRBD1 (5 bases). Trimming took 3 bases from V and 1 from J, leaving 10 bases between them. The CDR3 totals 14 residues. The germline CDR1 and CDR2 sequences are DFQATT and SNEGSKA (reference sequence). CDR3 amino acids: CSASWGVSNQPQHF. The DNA for the CDR3 is TGCAGTGCTAGTTGGGGGGTAAGCAATCAGCCCCAGCATTTT.

The CDR3 sequence is CASSQQGSTEAFF. As DNA, the CDR3 is TGTGCCAGCAGTCAACAGGGGAGCACTGAAGCTTTCTTT. The chain uses TRBV12-3 or TRBV12-4 and TRBJ1-1; 7 bases line up with TRBD1. The CDR3 consists of 13 residues. The ends lost 5 bases at V and 4 bases at J; junction bases unmatched: 4.

V usage is TRBV9 and J usage is TRBJ2-3, with 10 bases that match TRBD1. CDR3 length: 16 residues. The V and J ends lost 0 bases and 8 bases, in that order; junction bases with no gene match: 9. Per germline, CDR1 SGDLS and CDR2 YYNGEE. For the CDR3, the DNA is TGTGCCAGCAGCGTAGTGGGGACAGGGGAGGGCCTTACGCAGTATTTT. It translates to CASSVVGTGEGLTQYF.

This chain uses TRBV19 with TRBJ1-2, with 8 bases fitting TRBD1. Germline lookup yields CDR1 LNHDA and CDR2 SQIVND (reference sequence). J was trimmed by 1 base and V by 7 bases; bases with no gene match: 5. The CDR3 totals 14 residues. The CDR3 DNA reads as TGTGCCAGTACCACAGGGGGACTTAACTATGGCTACACCTTC. It is translated as CASTTGGLNYGYTF.

The chain joins TRBV5-1 to TRBJ2-3; TRBD2 might be the D (5 bases). The V end lost 4 bases, the J end lost 10 bases, and 22 bases lay between the germline ends. The CDR3 extends over 15 amino acids. Germline V gene data show CDR1 as SGHRS and CDR2 as YFSETQ. CDR3 sequence reads: CASSPVGGSGRAQYF. The CDR3 region has the DNA TGCGCCAGCAGCCCGGTGGGCGGGTCCGGGCGGGCGCAGTATTTT.

This chain links TRBV5-1 with TRBJ1-2; the D is unclear. This CDR3 is built from 14 residues. Germline CDR1 reads SGHRS; CDR2 reads YFSETQ. The ends were cut back, 2 bases at V and 1 base at J, with 9 bases in the middle. The CDR3 nucleotides read TGCGCCAGCAGCTTTTATGGCCTTAACTATGGCTACACCTTC. Encoded protein: CASSFYGLNYGYTF.

This chain joins TRBV14 and TRBJ1-2, with 7 bases matching TRBD1. The CDR3 sequence is 16 residues long. Looked up from germline, CDR1 is SGHDN and CDR2 is FVKESK. J gave up 2 bases and V 4 bases, and 10 bases lay outside the gene matches. CDR3 in DNA: TGTGCCAGCAGCCGTATGACAGGGCTCCCGAACTATGGCTACACCTTC. This encodes CASSRMTGLPNYGYTF.

The chain links TRBV30 to TRBJ1-2; no clear D. The V end was cut by 7 bases, the J end by 6 bases, with 12 bases between. The length of the CDR3 is 11 residues. Germline V gives CDR1 GTSNPN, CDR2 SVGIG (reference sequence). The CDR3 loop reads CASYSSDGYTF. DNA for the CDR3: TGTGCCTCCTACTCTTCGGATGGCTACACCTTC.

The J gene is TRBJ2-5, the V gene TRBV5-1, with 7 bases fitting TRBD1. V lost 3 bases, J lost 0 bases, and 2 bases stayed unmatched. The CDR3 has 14 residues. Germline values: CDR1 SGHRS, CDR2 YFSETQ. CDR3 sequence (DNA): TGCGCCAGCAGCTGGGGGACAGACCAAGAGACCCAGTACTTC. It specifies CASSWGTDQETQYF.

This chain uses TRBV7-9 with TRBJ2-6; D unresolved. CDR3 length equals 15 residues. Trimming took off 5 bases at V and 1 base at J, with 9 bases between the two ends. Germline loops: CDR1 SEHNR, CDR2 FQNEAQ (reference sequence). The CDR3 loop reads CASSRPLSGANVLTF. CDR3 sequence (DNA): TGTGCCAGCAGCCGTCCCTTGTCTGGGGCCAACGTCCTGACTTTC.

This clone came up a few times. CDR3 sequence reads: CASSLHGQTNEQFF. As DNA, the CDR3 is TGTGCCAGCAGCCTTCACGGACAGACCAATGAGCAGTTCTTC. The chain links TRBV9 to TRBJ2-1, with D possibly being TRBD1 (6 bases). The CDR3 consists of 14 residues. Germline V gives CDR1 SGDLS, CDR2 YYNGEE. The ends were cut back, 4 bases at V and 6 bases at J, with 14 bases in the middle.

The chain couples TRBV7-2 to TRBJ1-5; TRBD1 might be the D (5 bases). CDR1 is SGHTA, CDR2 FQGNSA, per germline. CDR3 length equals 17 residues. V lost 1 base, J lost 3 bases, and 16 bases lay in between. For the CDR3, the DNA is TGTGCCAGCAGCTTAGGGGGGACTAGAAGCGCCAATCAGCCCCAGCATTTT. It specifies CASSLGGTRSANQPQHF.

This clone has only a few counts. The rearrangement uses TRBV7-2 and TRBJ1-4; D is uncertain. Deletions cut 5 bases from V and 2 bases from J, with 9 bases between. CDR3 size: 14 residues. CDR1 is SGHTA, CDR2 FQGNSA, per germline. CDR3 sequence (DNA): TGTGCCAGCAGCCCTCAAACTACTAATGAAAAACTGTTTTTT. Protein sequence: CASSPQTTNEKLFF.

J is TRBJ2-2 and V is TRBV6-1, with D perhaps matching TRBD2 (7 bases). Germline CDR1 and CDR2: MNHNS and SASEGT. V was cut by 4 bases and J by 3 bases, with 18 bases left in between. This CDR3 has 17 residues. The CDR3 sequence is CASSGVGGRWDTGELFF. Here the CDR3 DNA reads TGTGCCAGCAGTGGAGTCGGGGGGCGGTGGGACACCGGGGAGCTGTTTTTT.

V is TRBV18 and J is TRBJ2-7, with D perhaps matching TRBD2 (5 bases). The CDR3 runs 14 residues. CDR1 KGHSH and CDR2 LQKENI come from the germline V gene. Trimming shortened V by 0 bases and J by 3 bases, and 9 bases separated the two germline ends. The CDR3 reads CASSPPGKDYEQYF. As DNA, the CDR3 is TGTGCCAGCTCACCACCCGGGAAGGACTACGAGCAGTACTTC.

This clone was detected once. The CDR3 region has the DNA TGTGCTAGTGGTTTGGCGCGGGGGGTAGAGGTGGAGACCCAGTACTTC. The encoded protein is CASGLARGVEVETQYF. The rearrangement joins TRBV12-5 to TRBJ2-5; 8 nucleotides agree with TRBD2. The trim removed 1 base at V and 5 bases at J, leaving 9 bases unmatched. This CDR3 is 16 amino acids long. Germline assignment: CDR1 LGHNT and CDR2 FRNRAP.

This rearrangement joins TRBV25-1 to TRBJ1-6; D is undetermined. This CDR3 spans 12 amino acids. V dropped 8 bases and J dropped 8 bases, with 10 bases sitting between them. Germline V gene sequence: CDR1 MGHDK, CDR2 SYGVNS. In DNA form, the CDR3 reads TGTGCCAGCGGCCCCGGGGATTCACCCCTCCACTTT. Its translation: CASGPGDSPLHF. The whole variable domain, filled in from reference TRBV25-1 and TRBJ1-6, reads EADIYQTPRYLVIGTGKKITLECSQTMGHDKMYWYQQDPGMELHLIHYSYGVNSTEKGDLSSESTVSRIRTEHFPLTLESARPSHTSQYLCASGPGDSPLHFGNGTRLTVT.

In its sample, this clone was seen a few times. This chain connects TRBV29-1 to TRBJ2-1, with D unresolved. The CDR3 is 12 residues long. CDR1 and CDR2 from the germline V gene are SQVTM and ANQGSEA. Trimming took 2 bases from V and 9 from J, leaving 11 bases between them. CDR3 amino acids: CSVEKLVTEQFF. CDR3 DNA sequence: TGCAGCGTTGAAAAGTTAGTCACTGAGCAGTTCTTC.

The chain has TRBV28 and TRBJ2-7, with TRBD2 as a possible D gene (6 bases). CDR1 and CDR2 from the germline V gene are MDHEN and SYDVKM. V was clipped by 2 bases and J by 7 bases, with 18 bases between them. There are 15 residues in the CDR3. The DNA of the CDR3 is TGTGCCAGCAGTTTAGGAGGGTCCAGCGGCAAGGAGCAGTACTTC. Protein sequence: CASSLGGSSGKEQYF. The whole variable domain, remainder taken from reference TRBV28 and TRBJ2-7, is DVKVTQSSRYLVKRTGEKVFLECVQDMDHENMFWYRQDPGLGLRLIYFSYDVKMKEKGDIPEGYSVSREKKERFSLILESASTNQTSMYLCASSLGGSSGKEQYFGPGTRLTVT.

The chain links TRBV15 to TRBJ1-2, with D perhaps TRBD1 (5 bases). Germline CDR1 reads LNHNV; CDR2 reads YYDKDF (reference sequence). V dropped 5 bases and J dropped 2 bases, with 12 bases sitting between them. The CDR3 has 14 residues. The chain's CDR3 is CATSRAGGNYGYTF. As DNA, the CDR3 is TGTGCCACCAGCCGAGCGGGGGGGAACTATGGCTACACCTTC.